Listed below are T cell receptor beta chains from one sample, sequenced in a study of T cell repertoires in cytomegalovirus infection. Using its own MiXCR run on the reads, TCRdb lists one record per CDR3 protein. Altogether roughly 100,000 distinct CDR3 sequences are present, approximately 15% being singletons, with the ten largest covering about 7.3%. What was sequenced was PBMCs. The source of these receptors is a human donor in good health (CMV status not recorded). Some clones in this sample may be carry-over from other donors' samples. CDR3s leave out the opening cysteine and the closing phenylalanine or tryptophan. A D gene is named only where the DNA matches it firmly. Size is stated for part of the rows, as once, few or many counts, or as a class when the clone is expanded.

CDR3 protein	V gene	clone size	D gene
ASSRGWGTEAF	TRBV28	many	-
ASSNRDRGTETQY	TRBV7-2	many	TRBD1
ASLGQGYSNQPQH	TRBV28	few	-
ASSDRGNQPQH	TRBV28	few	TRBD1
ASGVYRGGFYNEQF	TRBV12-5	-	-
ASSFDRHEPQH	TRBV7-2	few	-
ASSFIRRENTEAF	TRBV5-1	-	-
ASSPRFGPTETQY	TRBV5-8	many	-
SVLISANTEAF	TRBV29-1	few	-
ASSMTKGYGYT	TRBV19	-	-
ATSLMAGGGTDTQY	TRBV19	-	TRBD2
ASRPPAGTGQKANYGYT	TRBV2	few	TRBD1
SVARNTEAF	TRBV29-1	few	-
ASSQGRSNTGELF	TRBV6-4	few	-
ASSIAGQNNEQF	TRBV2	-	TRBD2
ASRKDQVITGELF	TRBV7-2	many	-
SYHAGEETQY	TRBV29-1	few	-
ASSSRGYIAGGHEQY	TRBV7-2	many	TRBD2
ASSLDGLTGGETQY	TRBV11-2	few	-
ASSRDRDYGYT	TRBV7-2	many	-
SALLRGGRTGELF	TRBV20-1	many	TRBD2
ASTRGQVYGYT	TRBV12-3/TRBV12-4	few	TRBD1
ASSDSHLAGDTSTDTQY	TRBV6-4	-	TRBD2
ASGRGYEQY	TRBV2	many	-
ASRVAGTDAYEQY	TRBV19	-	TRBD1
ASSSGTGMNNEAF	TRBV7-3	once	TRBD1
ASSLQGPDTQY	TRBV7-2	many	-
ASSLGRHQPQH	TRBV7-2	many	-
ASSLGGEADTQY	TRBV5-4	-	-
SAAGSYNEQF	TRBV20-1	-	-
ASSAHRDRGTREQY	TRBV6-6	few	TRBD1
SARDVEEKLF	TRBV20-1	-	-
ASSVRTSGGARETQY	TRBV6-5	-	TRBD2
ASSLETGLGGYT	TRBV7-3	many	-
ASTYRGIGLERSNQPQH	TRBV12-3/TRBV12-4	many	-
ASSSDSHEQY	TRBV7-6	many	-
ASSQEVGSYNEQF	TRBV4-2	-	-
ASSLAGRGGYNEQF	TRBV7-2	many	TRBD2
ASSLEGTGVSQPQH	TRBV28	-	TRBD1
ASSYASGGPYNEQF	TRBV7-6	many	TRBD2
ASSRSDRNTEAF	TRBV27	many	-
ASSFPDFRRQVN	TRBV7-9	many	-
ASKEGDTDTQY	TRBV2	once	-
ASSFGATRFVGDEQF	TRBV11-2	many	-
ASSLGASSGANVLT	TRBV5-4	many	-
ASSLGTGLSHGYT	TRBV28	few	TRBD1
ASSPPGAGGAETQY	TRBV7-6	medium-sized	TRBD2
ATRLKGGTEAF	TRBV10-3	many	-
ASSPSPSGGGTGELF	TRBV7-6	many	TRBD2
SAPAGGLTSTDTQY	TRBV20-1	many	TRBD2
ASSYLRTGVGEKLF	TRBV6-6	many	TRBD1
ASSPPFADTQY	TRBV12-3/TRBV12-4	-	-
ASSTQAQGATEAF	TRBV7-2	many	TRBD1
ASSFDRVGGYT	TRBV7-2	few	TRBD1
ASSYGTNQPQH	TRBV5-6	-	-